This T cell receptor beta chain was recorded in a study of T cell changes during pregnancy in multiple sclerosis. Deletions cut 5 bases from V and 5 bases from J, with 13 bases between. CDR1 is LGHNA, CDR2 YNFKEQ, per germline. CDR3 size: 14 residues. Sequenced by immunoSEQ multiplex PCR; TCRdb stores in-frame clones only, minus some. Here the sample spans roughly 110,000 clones, 90% to 95% being singletons. Specimen: peripheral blood, collected in the third trimester of pregnancy. The chain recombines TRBV4-2 with TRBJ2-1; tentative D call: TRBD2 (5 bases). The source is a female donor with multiple sclerosis, enrolled in a pregnancy study. CDR3 sequence: CASSSTRQNNEQFF. DNA of the CDR3: TGTGCCAGCAGCTCCACTAGACAAAACAATGAGCAGTTCTTC.